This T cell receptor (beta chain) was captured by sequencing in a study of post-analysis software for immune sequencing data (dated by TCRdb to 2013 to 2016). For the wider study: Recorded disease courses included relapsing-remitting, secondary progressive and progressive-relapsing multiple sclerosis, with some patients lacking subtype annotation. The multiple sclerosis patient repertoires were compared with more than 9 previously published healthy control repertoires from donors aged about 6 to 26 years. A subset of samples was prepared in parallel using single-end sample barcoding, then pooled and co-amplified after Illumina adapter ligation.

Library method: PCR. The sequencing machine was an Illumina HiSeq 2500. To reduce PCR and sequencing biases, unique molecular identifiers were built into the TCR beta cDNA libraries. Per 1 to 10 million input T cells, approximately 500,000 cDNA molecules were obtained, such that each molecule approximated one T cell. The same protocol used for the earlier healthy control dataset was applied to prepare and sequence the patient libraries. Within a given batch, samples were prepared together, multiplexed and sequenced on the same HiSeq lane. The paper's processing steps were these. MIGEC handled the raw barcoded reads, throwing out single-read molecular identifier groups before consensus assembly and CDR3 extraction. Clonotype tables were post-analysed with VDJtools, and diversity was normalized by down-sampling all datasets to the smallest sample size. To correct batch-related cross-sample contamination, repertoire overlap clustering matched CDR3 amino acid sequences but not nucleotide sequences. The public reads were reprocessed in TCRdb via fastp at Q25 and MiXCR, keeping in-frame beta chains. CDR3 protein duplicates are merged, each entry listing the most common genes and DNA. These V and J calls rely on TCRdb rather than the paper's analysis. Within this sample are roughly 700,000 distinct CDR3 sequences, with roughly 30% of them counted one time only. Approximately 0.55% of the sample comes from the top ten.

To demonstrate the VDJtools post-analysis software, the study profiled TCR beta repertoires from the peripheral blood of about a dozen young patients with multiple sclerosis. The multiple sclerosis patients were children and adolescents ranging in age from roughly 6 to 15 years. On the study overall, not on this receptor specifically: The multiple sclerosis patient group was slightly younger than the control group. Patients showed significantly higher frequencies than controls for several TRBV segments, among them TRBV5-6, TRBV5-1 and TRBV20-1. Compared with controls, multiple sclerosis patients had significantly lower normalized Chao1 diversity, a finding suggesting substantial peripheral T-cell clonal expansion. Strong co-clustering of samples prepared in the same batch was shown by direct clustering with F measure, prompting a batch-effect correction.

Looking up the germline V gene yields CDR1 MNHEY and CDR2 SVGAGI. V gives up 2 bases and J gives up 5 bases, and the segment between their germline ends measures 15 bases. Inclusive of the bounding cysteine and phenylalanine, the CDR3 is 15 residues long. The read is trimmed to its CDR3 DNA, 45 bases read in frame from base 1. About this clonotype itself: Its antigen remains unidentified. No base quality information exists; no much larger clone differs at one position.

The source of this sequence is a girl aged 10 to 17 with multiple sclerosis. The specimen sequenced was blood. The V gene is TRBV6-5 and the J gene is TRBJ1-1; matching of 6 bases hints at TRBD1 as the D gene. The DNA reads TGTGCCAGCAGTTACCGGACAGTCGGGGGGACTGAAGCTTTCTTT. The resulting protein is CASSYRTVGGTEAFF.